This entry lists 30 T cell receptor beta chains sequenced from one sample in a study of blood T cell repertoires in COVID-19. Profiled with immunoSEQ multiplex PCR; TCRdb holds only in-frame clones, not every one. The data contain approximately 270,000 clones, around 88% of them seen just once; the ten biggest clones take up 1.3% to 1.5%. The specimen sequenced was peripheral blood. The source of these receptors is a man at least 80 years old with acute or convalescent COVID-19.

This clone was seen a handful of times. This chain uses TRBV15 with TRBJ1-5; D is unclear. The CDR3 length is 12 residues. V was pared by 3 bases and J by 9 bases, with 9 bases between. Per germline, CDR1 LNHNV and CDR2 YYDKDF (reference sequence). The CDR3 nucleotides read TGTGCCACCAGCAGTCTCGGCGGGCCCCAGCATTTT. Its translation is CATSSLGGPQHF.

This chain links TRBV18 with TRBJ1-6; D uncertain. V was clipped by 4 bases and J by 4 bases, with 14 bases between them. CDR1 is KGHSH, CDR2 LQKENI, per germline. The CDR3 totals 16 residues. CDR3 nucleotide sequence: TGTGCCAGCTCACGTAATCTCGGGGATTATAATTCACCCCTCCACTTT. Encoded protein: CASSRNLGDYNSPLHF.

V usage is TRBV7-9 and J usage is TRBJ2-7; D is unclear. The germline V and J ends were trimmed by 1 base and 2 bases, with 12 bases remaining between them. The germline V gene has CDR1 SEHNR and CDR2 FQNEAQ (reference sequence). This CDR3 region has 15 residues. This CDR3 reads CASSLGSPQTYEQYF. DNA of the CDR3: TGTGCCAGCAGCTTAGGTTCTCCACAAACCTACGAGCAGTACTTC.

The chain couples TRBV5-4 to TRBJ2-1; TRBD1 matches at 8 bases. The CDR3 sequence is 15 residues long. The germline V gene has CDR1 SGHNT and CDR2 YYREEE (reference sequence). The V gene end was trimmed by 4 bases and the J gene end by 3 bases; junction bases not matched to a gene: 6. CDR3 amino acids: CASSARDRNYNEQFF. The CDR3 coding sequence is TGTGCCAGCAGCGCTCGGGACAGGAACTACAATGAGCAGTTCTTC.

This chain joins TRBV18 and TRBJ1-2, with TRBD1 matching 9 bases. The CDR3 covers 13 residues. From germline, CDR1 is KGHSH and CDR2 LQKENI. V trimming: 4 bases; J trimming: 7 bases; junction bases outside the gene matches: 4. CDR3 in DNA: TGTGCCAGCTCACTACAGGGGGCGCGTGGCTACACCTTC. This translates into CASSLQGARGYTF.

The chain links TRBV18 to TRBJ1-2; TRBD1 agrees at 10 bases. Per the germline V gene, CDR1 is KGHSH and CDR2 is LQKENI. The CDR3 is 16 residues long. Losses at the gene ends were 4 bases for V and 0 bases for J; bases not matched to a gene: 5. CDR3 nucleotide sequence: TGTGCCAGCTCACAACGGACAGGGGGATCTAACTATGGCTACACCTTC. This encodes CASSQRTGGSNYGYTF.

J is TRBJ1-4 and V is TRBV18, with 11 bases lining up with TRBD1. CDR3 length: 16 amino acids. The germline V gene encodes CDR1 KGHSH and CDR2 LQKENI. The ends lost 4 bases at V and 4 bases at J; junction bases unmatched: 5. The CDR3 protein is CASSLDRGRNNEKLFF. DNA for the CDR3: TGTGCCAGCTCACTGGACAGGGGGCGGAATAATGAAAAACTGTTTTTT.

CDR3: CASTFRGYGYTF. The DNA of the CDR3 is TGTGCCAGTACCTTCAGGGGGTATGGCTACACCTTC. The V and J genes are TRBV19 and TRBJ1-2; 7 nucleotides line up with TRBD1. Germline lookup yields CDR1 LNHDA and CDR2 SQIVND (reference sequence). This CDR3 has 12 residues. The V and J ends lost 7 bases and 5 bases, in that order; junction bases with no gene match: 4. The full variable domain, completed using reference TRBV19 and TRBJ1-2, is DGGITQSPKYLFRKEGQNVTLSCEQNLNHDAMYWYRQDPGQGLRLIYYSQIVNDFQKGDIAEGYSVSREKKESFPLTVTSAQKNPTAFYLCASTFRGYGYTFGSGTRLTVV.

J is TRBJ2-5 and V is TRBV19; TRBD2 might be the D (6 bases). Germline CDR1 and CDR2: LNHDA and SQIVND (reference sequence). The CDR3 covers 18 residues. The V end lost 5 bases, the J end lost 1 base, and 23 bases lay between the germline ends. The CDR3 protein is CASSSSPRMGGGQETQYF. CDR3 DNA: TGTGCCAGTAGTTCCAGCCCCCGGATGGGGGGAGGCCAAGAGACCCAGTACTTC.

V usage is TRBV19 and J usage is TRBJ2-5; D not certain. V shed 3 bases and J shed 4 bases, with 15 bases lying between them. Looked up from germline, CDR1 is LNHDA and CDR2 is SQIVND (reference sequence). The CDR3 is 15 amino acids. The CDR3 reads CASSIGGKKRETQYF. The DNA for the CDR3 is TGTGCCAGTAGTATCGGCGGAAAGAAGAGAGAGACCCAGTACTTC.

The chain carries TRBV10-3 and TRBJ2-7; TRBD1 matches at 7 bases. The CDR3 is 12 amino acids. V shed 10 bases and J 4 bases; nucleotides not matched to a gene: 7. Germline V lookup: CDR1 ENHRY, CDR2 SYGVKD. The CDR3 sequence: CATSFRGYEQYF. The DNA of the CDR3 is TGTGCCACCTCCTTCAGGGGGTACGAGCAGTACTTC.

This chain links TRBV12-5 with TRBJ2-1; 10 bases line up with TRBD1. Per the germline V gene, CDR1 is LGHNT and CDR2 is FRNRAP. The CDR3 extends over 22 amino acids. V trimming: 5 bases; J trimming: 9 bases; junction bases outside the gene matches: 31. The CDR3 region is CASGAPGGRGGRQGALDSEQFF. CDR3 in DNA: TGTGCTAGTGGTGCCCCGGGTGGGCGAGGGGGCCGACAGGGGGCTTTGGACAGTGAGCAGTTCTTC. The variable domain in full, completed from reference TRBV12-5 and TRBJ2-1, reads DARVTQTPRHKVTEMGQEVTMRCQPILGHNTVFWYRQTMMQGLELLAYFRNRAPLDDSGMPKDRFSAEMPDATLATLKIQPSEPRDSAVYFCASGAPGGRGGRQGALDSEQFFGPGTRLTVL.

V gene TRBV7-9 combines with J gene TRBJ2-7, with TRBD1 matching 7 bases. This CDR3 has 12 residues. Germline V gene sequence: CDR1 SEHNR, CDR2 FQNEAQ (reference sequence). Germline trimming cut 4 bases from V and 3 bases from J; bases unmatched to any gene: 0. The CDR3 reads CASSWTGYEQYF. The CDR3 DNA is TGTGCCAGCAGCTGGACAGGCTACGAGCAGTACTTC. The whole variable domain, remainder taken from reference TRBV7-9 and TRBJ2-7, is DTGVSQNPRHKITKRGQNVTFRCDPISEHNRLYWYRQTLGQGPEFLTYFQNEAQLEKSRLLSDRFSAERPKGSFSTLEIQRTEQGDSAMYLCASSWTGYEQYFGPGTRLTVT.

The chain employs TRBV3-1 (or the pseudogene TRBV3-2) and TRBJ2-5; the match to TRBD2 covers 12 bases. The CDR3 has 18 amino acids. Trimming at V came to 1 base and at J to 3 bases, leaving 9 bases not matched to a gene. Germline V CDR1 and CDR2: LGHDT, YNNKEL (reference sequence). The CDR3 sequence: CASSQVLASGGEKETQYF. The CDR3 bases are TGTGCCAGCAGCCAAGTGTTGGCTAGCGGGGGGGAAAAAGAGACCCAGTACTTC.

CDR3 in amino acids: CASNPAGDQPQHF. DNA for the CDR3: TGTGCCAGTAATCCCGCCGGGGATCAGCCCCAGCATTTT. The chain couples TRBV19 to TRBJ1-5; D not resolved. Germline loops: CDR1 LNHDA, CDR2 SQIVND (reference sequence). The CDR3 length is 13 residues. V lost 7 bases and J 5 bases, leaving 12 bases between the germline ends.

The chain is built from TRBV28 and TRBJ1-6; 8 positions agree with TRBD1. Germline V gene lookup returns CDR1 MDHEN and CDR2 SYDVKM. V was clipped by 4 bases and J by 10 bases; unmatched bases: 6. The CDR3 length is 14 residues. The CDR3 loop is CASSSGQGRSPLHF. CDR3 DNA sequence: TGTGCCAGCAGTTCCGGACAGGGTCGATCACCCCTCCACTTT.

The chain carries TRBV18 and TRBJ2-7; 13 nucleotides line up with TRBD2. The CDR3 has 15 residues. CDR1 KGHSH and CDR2 LQKENI come from the germline V gene. The junction had 4 bases not matched to a gene; V was cut back by 6 bases and J by 2 bases. The CDR3 bases are TGTGCCAGCTCGTTGGGACTAGCGGGGACCTACGAGCAGTACTTC. Translating gives CASSLGLAGTYEQYF.

This chain links TRBV7-6 with TRBJ2-2, with a tentative D call TRBD1 (5 bases). CDR1 is SGHVS and CDR2 is FNYEAQ in the germline V gene. V dropped 3 bases and J dropped 1 base, with 9 bases sitting between them. There are 15 residues in the CDR3. CDR3 bases: TGTGCCAGCAGCTTGGACACCAGGAACACCGGGGAGCTGTTTTTT. Its translation is CASSLDTRNTGELFF.

The chain joins TRBV29-1 to TRBJ2-7; D is undetermined. There are 12 residues in the CDR3. CDR1 and CDR2 (germline): SQVTM, ANQGSEA. The V end lost 0 bases, the J end lost 2 bases, and 5 bases lay between the germline ends. The CDR3 coding sequence is TGCAGCGTTGAAGAGTCGGCCTACGAGCAGTACTTC. Translation gives CSVEESAYEQYF.

Written as DNA, the CDR3 is TGCGCCAGCAGCTTGCAACTAGCGGTCACTGAGCAGTTCTTC. Its protein is CASSLQLAVTEQFF. V and J are TRBV5-1 and TRBJ2-1; the match to TRBD2 covers 8 bases. CDR3 length: 14 residues. CDR1 is SGHRS and CDR2 is YFSETQ in the germline V gene. After removal of 1 base from V and 9 bases from J, the junction contained 6 bases not matched to a gene.

The chain joins TRBV5-4 to TRBJ2-7, with TRBD1 as a possible D gene (5 bases). The CDR3 is 14 residues long. Trimming left V 0 bases short and J 5 bases short, with 12 bases between. Germline-derived CDR1 and CDR2 are SGHNT and YYREEE (reference sequence). The CDR3 nucleotides are TGTGCCAGCAGCTTGGAGTCCAGGGCCCACGAGCAGTACTTC. Residues: CASSLESRAHEQYF. The variable domain in full, with the rest retrieved from reference TRBV5-4 and TRBJ2-7, is ETGVTQSPTHLIKTRGQQVTLRCSSQSGHNTVSWYQQALGQGPQFIFQYYREEENGRGNFPPRFSGLQFPNYSSELNVNALELDDSALYLCASSLESRAHEQYFGPGTRLTVT.

The V and J genes are TRBV7-2 and TRBJ2-7, with no clear D. This CDR3 is 11 amino acids long. Trimming pared 7 bases from V and 6 bases from J, leaving 10 bases between. Germline CDR1 is SGHTA and CDR2 is FQGNSA. CDR3 bases: TGTGCCAGCAACTTTAATCGCGAGCAGTACTTC. Amino acid sequence: CASNFNREQYF.

This sequence joins TRBV18 and TRBJ2-6, with 8 bases aligning to TRBD1. CDR1 is KGHSH and CDR2 is LQKENI in the germline V gene. The CDR3 runs to 17 residues. The V segment lost 1 base and the J segment 4 bases; nucleotides outside the gene matches: 6. CDR3 sequence reads: CASSPRQGAQGANVLTF. As DNA, the CDR3 is TGTGCCAGCTCACCACGCCAGGGGGCGCAGGGGGCCAACGTCCTGACTTTC.

The V and J genes are TRBV7-2 and TRBJ2-3, with 14 nucleotides matching TRBD2. Germline assignment: CDR1 SGHTA and CDR2 FQGNSA. The CDR3 runs to 16 residues. Unmatched junction bases numbered 0, after V lost 0 bases and J lost 4 bases. CDR3 nucleotides: TGTGCCAGCAGCTTAGCGGGACTAGCGGGGGCAGATACGCAGTATTTT. This sequence encodes CASSLAGLAGADTQYF.

The chain couples TRBV6-5 to TRBJ2-7, with D tentatively TRBD2 (5 bases). The CDR3 has 12 residues. V dropped 10 bases and J dropped 6 bases, with 16 bases sitting between them. Germline V gene data show CDR1 as MNHEY and CDR2 as SVGAGI. CDR3 residues: CATLRPGGEQYF. The DNA of the CDR3 is TGTGCCACCTTACGGCCAGGAGGCGAGCAGTACTTC.

This chain joins TRBV29-1 and TRBJ1-1; 9 bases match TRBD1. CDR3 length: 13 amino acids. The J segment lost 3 bases and the V segment lost 5 bases, leaving 4 bases of the junction unmatched. CDR1 is SQVTM, CDR2 ANQGSEA, per germline. The CDR3 reads CSVNRQGDTEAFF. The CDR3 nucleotides are TGCAGCGTTAACCGACAGGGGGACACTGAAGCTTTCTTT.

The chain recombines TRBV5-4 with TRBJ2-6, with D perhaps matching TRBD1 (6 bases). The germline gives CDR1 SGHNT, CDR2 YYREEE (reference sequence). The V gene lost 4 bases and the J gene lost 9 bases, with 14 bases spanning the gap. The CDR3 has 14 amino acids. CDR3 sequence (DNA): TGTGCCAGCAGCCCCCATGGACAGTACAACGTCCTGACTTTC. It translates to CASSPHGQYNVLTF.

The chain links TRBV2 to TRBJ1-5, with no clear D. Trimming took 2 bases from V and 0 from J, leaving 14 bases between them. This CDR3 contains 17 residues. Germline loops: CDR1 SNHLY, CDR2 FYNNEI. In DNA form, the CDR3 reads TGTGCCAGCAGTGAAATGATACAGTTTGATAGCAATCAGCCCCAGCATTTT. Encoded protein: CASSEMIQFDSNQPQHF.

This clone was found once. The V and J genes are TRBV19 and TRBJ1-5; no definite D call. The CDR3 is 16 residues long. Trimming pared 3 bases from V and 0 bases from J, leaving 12 bases between. CDR1 and CDR2 from the germline V gene are LNHDA and SQIVND (reference sequence). CDR3 sequence reads: CASSIYGSYSNQPQHF. Written as DNA, the CDR3 is TGTGCCAGTAGTATTTACGGGAGCTATAGCAATCAGCCCCAGCATTTT.

This chain connects TRBV7-2 to TRBJ1-3; the D gene is possibly TRBD1 (6 bases). The CDR3 covers 16 residues. CDR1 is SGHTA, CDR2 FQGNSA, per germline. V was cut by 0 bases and J by 4 bases, with 13 bases left in between. CDR3 nucleotide sequence: TGTGCCAGCAGCTTAGCCCGAACAGGGAGCGGAAACACCATATATTTT. Its protein product is CASSLARTGSGNTIYF.